The 9 T cell receptor beta chains below were found in one sample sequenced in a study of T cells in Graves' hyperthyroidism and ophthalmopathy. Amplification of TCR beta CDR3 regions was performed using RNA transcripts as template. The HTBI set primed first-round TCR CDR3 RT-PCR. TCRdb reanalysed the multiplex PCR reads using MiXCR and keeps one entry per CDR3 protein. This table has 450,000 to 600,000 distinct CDR3 sequences, about 20% appearing once. The material sequenced was blood. The receptor source for this set is a man in his forties with Graves' ophthalmopathy.

This clonotype came up a few times. The chain couples TRBV6-5 to TRBJ1-2; no clear D gene. The ends were cut back, 2 bases at V and 2 bases at J, with 15 bases in the middle. The CDR3 covers 16 residues. Germline V gene data show CDR1 as MNHEY and CDR2 as SVGAGI. CDR3 region: CASSYPTRAINYGYTF. CDR3 sequence (DNA): TGTGCCAGCAGTTACCCCACTCGAGCTATAAACTATGGCTACACCTTC.

This clonotype was seen many times. This sequence joins TRBV6-1 and TRBJ2-5; 10 bases match TRBD1. V trimming: 6 bases; J trimming: 5 bases; junction bases outside the gene matches: 3. The CDR3 totals 13 residues. Germline V gene sequence: CDR1 MNHNS, CDR2 SASEGT. The CDR3 sequence is CASRGQGRETQYF. DNA of the CDR3: TGTGCCAGCAGGGGACAGGGGCGTGAGACCCAGTACTTC.

This clonotype was seen many times. This chain uses TRBV7-2 with TRBJ2-5; D possibly corresponds to TRBD2 (6 bases). This CDR3 region has 15 residues. Germline V gene lookup returns CDR1 SGHTA and CDR2 FQGNSA. The V gene lost 2 bases and the J gene lost 3 bases, with 13 bases spanning the gap. The CDR3 DNA reads as TGTGCCAGCAGCTTATATACGGGAGCGGAAGAGACCCAGTACTTC. Translating it yields CASSLYTGAEETQYF. The full variable domain, completed using reference TRBV7-2 and TRBJ2-5, is GAGVSQSPSNKVTEKGKDVELRCDPISGHTALYWYRQSLGQGLEFLIYFQGNSAPDKSGLPSDRFSAERTGGSVSTLTIQRTQQEDSAVYLCASSLYTGAEETQYFGPGTRLLVL.

For the CDR3, the DNA is TGCAGTGCTAGTCTTGGGGTAGGGGCTAGCGGGAATTTAAGGACCCAGTACTTC. Translation gives CSASLGVGASGNLRTQYF. The rearrangement links TRBV20-1 to TRBJ2-5, with 9 bases that match TRBD2. The CDR3 length is 18 residues. The germline V gene has CDR1 DFQATT and CDR2 SNEGSKA (reference sequence). V lost 3 bases and J lost 7; bases outside the gene matches: 21.

V usage is TRBV20-1 and J usage is TRBJ2-3, with TRBD2 matching 7 bases. Losses at the gene ends were 3 bases for V and 2 bases for J; bases not matched to a gene: 2. Germline CDR1 and CDR2: DFQATT and SNEGSKA (reference sequence). The CDR3 has 13 residues. The CDR3 DNA reads as TGCAGTGCTAGCGGGGGGTTCACAGATACGCAGTATTTT. It yields the protein CSASGGFTDTQYF.

The chain recombines TRBV12-3 or TRBV12-4 with TRBJ1-5; TRBD1 is a possible D gene (5 bases). CDR3 length: 12 residues. V shed 3 bases and J shed 10 bases, with 10 bases lying between them. CDR3 in DNA: TGTGCCAGCAGTTTGGGGGGAGCCCCCCAGCATTTT. It is translated as CASSLGGAPQHF.

This chain connects TRBV7-9 to TRBJ2-1; maybe TRBD1 (6 bases). With 11 bases removed from V and 7 bases from J, the gap between germline ends came to 15 bases. The CDR3 is 12 amino acids. CDR1 and CDR2 from the germline V gene are SEHNR and FQNEAQ (reference sequence). CDR3 bases: TGTGCCGGAAAAGAGGGGGAAAATGAGCAGTTCTTC. Its protein is CAGKEGENEQFF.

This chain links TRBV5-1 with TRBJ2-1; TRBD1 matches 7 bases. The germline V gene has CDR1 SGHRS and CDR2 YFSETQ. The CDR3 contains 15 residues. Unmatched junction bases numbered 11, after V lost 3 bases and J lost 8 bases. CDR3 nucleotides: TGCGCCAGCAGCTCACAGGGGTCCCCCCAATATGAGCAGTTCTTC. Residues: CASSSQGSPQYEQFF. Full variable domain (missing parts from reference TRBV5-1 and TRBJ2-1): KAGVTQTPRYLIKTRGQQVTLSCSPISGHRSVSWYQQTPGQGLQFLFEYFSETQRNKGNFPGRFSGRQFSNSRSEMNVSTLELGDSALYLCASSSQGSPQYEQFFGPGTRLTVL.

This chain uses TRBV20-1 with TRBJ1-6; the D gene is possibly TRBD1 (5 bases). Germline CDR1 is DFQATT and CDR2 is SNEGSKA (reference sequence). V was trimmed by 0 bases and J by 4 bases, leaving 13 bases between them. The length of the CDR3 is 16 residues. As DNA, the CDR3 is TGCAGTGCTAGAGATCGGGGGGAGAAGTATAATTCACCCCTCCACTTT. This gives the protein CSARDRGEKYNSPLHF.